This T cell receptor (beta chain) was sequenced for a study of radiotherapy plus CTLA-4 blockade in lung cancer. CDR1 is SGHAT and CDR2 is FQNNGV in the germline V gene. The CDR3 has 13 amino acids. The ends were cut back, 2 bases at V and 3 bases at J, with 5 bases in the middle. TCRdb's copy holds only in-frame clones and misses some; the assay was immunoSEQ multiplex PCR. The sample contains 55,000 to 65,000 clones, just over 75% of which appear only once. This TCR was recovered from a human donor with non-small cell lung cancer who had a partial response to radiotherapy plus ipilimumab. The V and J genes are TRBV11-2 and TRBJ1-5; D not resolved. This material consisted of peripheral blood, taken from a patient treated with radiotherapy plus ipilimumab. CDR3 amino acids: CASSLTVNQPQHF. Written as DNA, the CDR3 is TGTGCCAGCAGCTTAACGGTCAATCAGCCCCAGCATTTT.